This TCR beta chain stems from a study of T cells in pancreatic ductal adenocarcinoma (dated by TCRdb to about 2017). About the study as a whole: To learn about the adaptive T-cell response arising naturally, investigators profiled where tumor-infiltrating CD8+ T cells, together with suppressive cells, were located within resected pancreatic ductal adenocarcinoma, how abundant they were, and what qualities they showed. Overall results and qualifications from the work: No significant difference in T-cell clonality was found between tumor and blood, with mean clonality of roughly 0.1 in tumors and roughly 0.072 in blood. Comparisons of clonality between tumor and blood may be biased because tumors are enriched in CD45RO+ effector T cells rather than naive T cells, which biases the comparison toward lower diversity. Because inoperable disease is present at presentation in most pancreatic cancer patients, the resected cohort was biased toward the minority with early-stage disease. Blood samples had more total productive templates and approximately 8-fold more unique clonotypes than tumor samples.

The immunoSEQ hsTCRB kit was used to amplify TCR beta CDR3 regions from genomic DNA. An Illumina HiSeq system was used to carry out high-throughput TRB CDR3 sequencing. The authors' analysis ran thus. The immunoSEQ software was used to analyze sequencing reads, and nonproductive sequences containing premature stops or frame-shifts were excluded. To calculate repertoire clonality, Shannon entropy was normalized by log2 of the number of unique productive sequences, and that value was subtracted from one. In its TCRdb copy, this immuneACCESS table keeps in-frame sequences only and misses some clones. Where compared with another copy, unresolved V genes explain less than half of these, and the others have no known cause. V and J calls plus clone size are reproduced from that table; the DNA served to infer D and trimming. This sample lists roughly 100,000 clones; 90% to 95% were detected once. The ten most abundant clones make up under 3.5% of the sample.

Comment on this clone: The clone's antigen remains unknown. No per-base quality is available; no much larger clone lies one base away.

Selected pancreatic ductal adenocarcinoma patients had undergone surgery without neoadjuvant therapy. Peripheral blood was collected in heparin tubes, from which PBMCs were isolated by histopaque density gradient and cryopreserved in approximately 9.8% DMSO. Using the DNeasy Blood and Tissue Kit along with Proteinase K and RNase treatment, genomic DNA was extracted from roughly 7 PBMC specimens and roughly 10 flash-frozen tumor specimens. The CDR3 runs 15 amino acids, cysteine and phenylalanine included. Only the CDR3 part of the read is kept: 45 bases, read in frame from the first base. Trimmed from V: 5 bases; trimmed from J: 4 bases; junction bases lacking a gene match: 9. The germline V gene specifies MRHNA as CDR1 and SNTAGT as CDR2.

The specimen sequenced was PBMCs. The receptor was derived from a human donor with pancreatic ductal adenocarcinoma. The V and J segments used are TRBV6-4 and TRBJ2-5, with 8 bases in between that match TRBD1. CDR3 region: CASSHPIQGGETQYF. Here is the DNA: TGTGCCAGCAGTCACCCAATACAGGGGGGAGAGACCCAGTACTTC.